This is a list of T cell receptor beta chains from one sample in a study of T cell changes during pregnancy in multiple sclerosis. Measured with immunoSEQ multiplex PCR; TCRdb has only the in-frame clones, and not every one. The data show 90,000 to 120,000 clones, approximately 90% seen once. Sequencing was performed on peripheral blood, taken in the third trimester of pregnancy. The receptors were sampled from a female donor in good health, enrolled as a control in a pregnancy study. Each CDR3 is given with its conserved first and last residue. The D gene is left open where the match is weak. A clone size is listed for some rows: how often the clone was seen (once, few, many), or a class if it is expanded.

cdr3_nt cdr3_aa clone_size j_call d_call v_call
TGCGCCAGCAGCCCTCAGACAGACACTGAAGCTTTCTTT CASSPQTDTEAFF - TRBJ1-1 - TRBV4-3
TGTGCCAGCAGTGGGACAGGGGGTGAGCAGTTCTTC CASSGTGGEQFF once TRBJ2-1 TRBD1 TRBV9
TGTGCCTGGAACCAGGGGACCTACGAGCAGTACTTC CAWNQGTYEQYF - TRBJ2-7 - TRBV30
TGTGCCAGTAGTATCCAGCGGGGGGGCAAAAACATTCAGTACTTC CASSIQRGGKNIQYF - TRBJ2-4 TRBD2 TRBV19
TGTGCCAGCGAGCGGGAGGTGACCGGGGAGCTGTTTTTT CASEREVTGELFF - TRBJ2-2 TRBD2 TRBV19
TGTGCCAGCAGTTCCGACCCCGGGAGTGACTACACCTTC CASSSDPGSDYTF - TRBJ1-2 - TRBV7-2
TGTGCCAGCTCACCTACAGGGGGCTCATCCTACGAGCAGTACTTC CASSPTGGSSYEQYF - TRBJ2-7 TRBD1 TRBV18
TGTGCCAGCAGCTTAGGTTGGGGACAGGGGAAAGATACGCAGTATTTT CASSLGWGQGKDTQYF - TRBJ2-3 TRBD1 TRBV7-8
TGTGCCAGCAGTGGGGCAGCCGACCCGAACACTGAAGCTTTCTTT CASSGAADPNTEAFF few TRBJ1-1 - TRBV9
TGCAGCGTTGTCCCCCCGACAGGGGTCACTGAAGCTTTCTTT CSVVPPTGVTEAFF - TRBJ1-1 TRBD1 TRBV29-1
TGTGCCAGCAGCGGAGTAGAAGCTTTCTTT CASSGVEAFF - TRBJ1-1 - TRBV7-9
TGTGCCAGCAGCTTAAGCCTCAGGGGGAAGACTGAAGCTTTCTTT CASSLSLRGKTEAFF - TRBJ1-1 TRBD1 TRBV13
TGTGCCTGGGGACGGACAGGAGGGGATACGCAGTATTTT CAWGRTGGDTQYF - TRBJ2-3 - TRBV30
TGTGCCAGCAGCTCCCAGGTTAGCGGGGGAGGCACAGATACGCAGTATTTT CASSSQVSGGGTDTQYF once TRBJ2-3 TRBD2 TRBV7-2
TGCGCCAGCAGCTTGGCCCCGGGACAGGGGCATGAGCAGTTCTTC CASSLAPGQGHEQFF - TRBJ2-1 TRBD1 TRBV5-1
TGTGCTAGTGTCCGAGCGGGGGATAACTATGGCTACACCTTC CASVRAGDNYGYTF - TRBJ1-2 - TRBV12-5
TGTGCCAGCAGGACTAGCGGGACAGATACGCAGTATTTT CASRTSGTDTQYF - TRBJ2-3 TRBD2 TRBV2
TGTGCCAGCAGCTTAGGACTAGCGGGGGACACAGATACGCAGTATTTT CASSLGLAGDTDTQYF - TRBJ2-3 TRBD2 TRBV13
TGTGCCAGTACCACCGGGACAGGAGGGTGGGGCTACACCTTC CASTTGTGGWGYTF - TRBJ1-2 TRBD1 TRBV19
TGTGCCAGCTCACCACCCAACAGGGGGGGCACTGAAGCTTTCTTT CASSPPNRGGTEAFF - TRBJ1-1 TRBD1 TRBV18
TGTGCCACCAGCAGAGTAAGGGGGGGGGAAGGCAATCAGCCCCAGCATTTT CATSRVRGGEGNQPQHF - TRBJ1-5 - TRBV15
TGTGCCGGCGGGGCAGTTCATAGCAATCAGCCCCAGCATTTT CAGGAVHSNQPQHF - TRBJ1-5 - TRBV30
TGTGCCAGCAGCTTAGGCACAGGGGACCAGCCCCAGCATTTT CASSLGTGDQPQHF - TRBJ1-5 TRBD1 TRBV7-2
TGTGCCAGCAGCGTAGGTAGCGGGGGGGAAACCTACGAGCAGTACTTC CASSVGSGGETYEQYF - TRBJ2-7 TRBD2 TRBV9
TGCGCCAGCAGCCAAGATCACATCCGCCCCTTAGAAGCTTTCTTT CASSQDHIRPLEAFF - TRBJ1-1 - TRBV4-3
TGCGCCAGCAGCCAAGAAACAGGGGCTGGAAACACCATATATTTT CASSQETGAGNTIYF - TRBJ1-3 TRBD1 TRBV4-3
TGTGCCAGCAGCCCAGACAGTGGCGGCTACACCTTC CASSPDSGGYTF once TRBJ1-2 - TRBV7-9
TGTGCCAGCAGCTTAGCTTTAGTTCGTCACCAAGAGACCCAGTACTTC CASSLALVRHQETQYF - TRBJ2-5 - TRBV7-2
TGCGCCAGCAGCCTTGGGGGGACCCACTACAATGAGCAGTTCTTC CASSLGGTHYNEQFF - TRBJ2-1 - TRBV5-1
TGTGCCAGCAGTCCTCGAACCCCAAGCGGGGCCAACGTCCTGACTTTC CASSPRTPSGANVLTF - TRBJ2-6 - TRBV2
TGTGCCAGCAGCTCACCTAGCCCCGTTTCCGGAGAAGAGCAGTTCTTC CASSSPSPVSGEEQFF - TRBJ2-1 - TRBV7-8
TGTGCCAGCAGGGAGACAGGCTTGGAGCAGTTCTTC CASRETGLEQFF few TRBJ2-1 - TRBV6-6
TGTGCCAGCAGTGAAGGTCGGGGGGCTGGTGGCTACACCTTC CASSEGRGAGGYTF - TRBJ1-2 - TRBV6-1
TGCGCCAGCAGCTACAACTCTGGAAACACCATATATTTT CASSYNSGNTIYF - TRBJ1-3 - TRBV4-1
TGTGCCAGTAGTATAGATTCGGGGTCGTGGCTCAATCAGCCCCAGCATTTT CASSIDSGSWLNQPQHF - TRBJ1-5 - TRBV19
TGTGCCAGCAGCTTTTGGGACAGGGGGGAGCTGTTTTTT CASSFWDRGELFF - TRBJ2-2 TRBD1 TRBV5-4
TGTGCCAGCAGCCCCGGACAGAACTATGGCTACACCTTC CASSPGQNYGYTF - TRBJ1-2 - TRBV7-9
TGTGCCAGCAGCTTGAGGAGGACTAGCGGGGGGGCGCGGGAGACCCAGTACTTC CASSLRRTSGGARETQYF - TRBJ2-5 TRBD2 TRBV5-6
TGTGCCAGCAGTGAAAAGGACTCCGGTTACGAGCAGTACTTC CASSEKDSGYEQYF - TRBJ2-7 - TRBV6-1
TGTGCCAGCTCACCTCCCGGGGAAATTTACGAGCAGTACTTC CASSPPGEIYEQYF - TRBJ2-7 - TRBV18
TGTGCCATTCGTAGCGGGGGGGCTGGAGATACGCAGTATTTT CAIRSGGAGDTQYF - TRBJ2-3 TRBD2 TRBV10-3
TGTGCCAGCAGTGAAAGGGGGACAGACTATAATTCACCCCTCCACTTT CASSERGTDYNSPLHF once TRBJ1-6 TRBD1 TRBV6-1
TGTGCCTGGGGCTGGGCGACCCACAATCAGCCCCAGCATTTT CAWGWATHNQPQHF - TRBJ1-5 - TRBV30
TGTGCCAGTAGTATGCCAGGCAGCTCGCGCACCGGGGAGCTGTTTTTT CASSMPGSSRTGELFF - TRBJ2-2 - TRBV19
TGTGCCAGCAGGAGAGGGACAGGGGTTGAAAAACTGTTTTTT CASRRGTGVEKLFF - TRBJ1-4 TRBD1 TRBV6-5
TGTGCCAGCAGTTACTCGTTCAACAGGGAGAGGCACGAGCAGTACTTC CASSYSFNRERHEQYF - TRBJ2-7 - TRBV6-6
TGCGCCAGCAGTGAGTTCCAACAGGGGGTAGGGGAGCAGTACTTC CASSEFQQGVGEQYF - TRBJ2-7 TRBD1 TRBV10-2
TGTGCCCGGTCGGAGGGACGGCTGAACACTGAAGCTTTCTTT CARSEGRLNTEAFF - TRBJ1-1 - TRBV30